This entry lists 5 T cell receptor beta chains sequenced from one sample in a study of T cells in Graves' hyperthyroidism and ophthalmopathy. TCR beta CDR3 region amplification was performed from RNA transcripts. The study used the HTBI primer set for a first-round RT-PCR of the TCR CDR3. One entry per CDR3 protein results from TCRdb running MiXCR on the multiplex PCR reads. The profile shows some 300,000 distinct CDR3 sequences, roughly 14% of them singletons. Sequencing used blood. All receptors come from a woman aged 25-40 years with Graves' hyperthyroidism that later progressed to Graves' ophthalmopathy.

This clonotype was recorded many times. The V gene is TRBV12-3 or TRBV12-4, the J gene TRBJ2-2, with 16 bases lining up with TRBD2. V shed 6 bases and J 8 bases; nucleotides not matched to a gene: 6. The CDR3 runs 16 residues. CDR3 amino acids: CASSAGTSGRVGELFF. The CDR3 coding sequence is TGTGCCAGCAGCGCCGGGACTAGCGGGAGGGTAGGGGAGCTGTTTTTT.

There are many counts of this clonotype. The genes are TRBV6-6 and TRBJ1-4, with 9 bases matching TRBD1. Germline loops: CDR1 MNHNY, CDR2 SVGAGI (reference sequence). The V segment lost 0 bases and the J segment 7 bases; nucleotides outside the gene matches: 0. CDR3 size: 14 residues. The CDR3 is CASSYSDRGEKLFF. The DNA of the CDR3 is TGTGCCAGCAGTTACTCGGACAGGGGTGAAAAACTGTTTTTT.

This clonotype was seen repeatedly, ten times or more. The V call is TRBV24-1, the J call TRBJ2-5, with TRBD2 matching 8 bases. CDR3 length equals 17 residues. CDR1 is KGHDR, CDR2 SFDVKD, per germline. V trimming: 0 bases; J trimming: 4 bases; junction bases outside the gene matches: 9. The DNA of the CDR3 is TGTGCCACCAGTGATTTGCGGGAGGGGGATGGACGAGAGACCCAGTACTTC. Protein product: CATSDLREGDGRETQYF.

This clonotype appeared many times. The genes are TRBV7-3 and TRBJ2-2, with D perhaps matching TRBD2 (6 bases). Per the germline V gene, CDR1 is SGHTA and CDR2 is FQGTGA. Trimming shortened V by 5 bases and J by 0 bases, and 10 bases separated the two germline ends. The CDR3 consists of 15 residues. CDR3 in amino acids: CASSGTLTNTGELFF. The CDR3 DNA is TGTGCCAGCAGCGGGACTCTCACGAACACCGGGGAGCTGTTTTTT.

Ten or more counts support this clonotype. The chain uses TRBV12-3 or TRBV12-4 and TRBJ1-1; tentatively, D is TRBD1 (5 bases). V lost 3 bases to trimming and J lost 0 bases, with 8 bases between them. The CDR3 runs to 14 residues. CDR3 bases: TGTGCCAGCAGTTTTGACAGCCTGAACACTGAAGCTTTCTTT. Protein product: CASSFDSLNTEAFF.